This T cell receptor (beta chain) was retrieved from a study of identical twins. Each CDR3 protein gets one entry after TCRdb re-called the 5' RACE reads with MiXCR. Of under 350,000 distinct CDR3 sequences in the sample, 8.5% to 9.5% were seen once. Regarding this clonotype: Its matching antigen is unknown.

General study findings and limits: Carriage of fewer insertions was seen in abundant cord blood beta clonotypes, whereas memory repertoires showed none.

Between the trimmed V and J ends, which lost 0 bases and 2 bases, there was a span of 12 bases. The V gene's germline CDR1 is SGHKS and CDR2 YYEKEE (reference sequence). CDR3 length: 16 amino acids. This same sample was also part of a study on yellow fever vaccine responses in identical twins.

The chain recombines TRBV5-5 with TRBJ1-5; D is unclear. The sequenced sample was CD8+ T cells sorted from blood. The clonotype originates from a woman younger than 35 in good health. In DNA, the CDR3 is TGTGCCAGCAGCTTGGACCACACCGCGGGCAATCAGCCCCAGCATTTT. Residues: CASSLDHTAGNQPQHF.